The clone carrying this TCR beta chain showed up just once. The sample is drawn from a study of shared clonotypes between healthy human individuals. Losses at the gene ends were 0 bases for V and 1 base for J; bases not matched to a gene: 6. Per the germline V gene, CDR1 is SGHRS and CDR2 is YFSETQ. The CDR3 is 17 amino acids. Measured with immunoSEQ multiplex PCR; TCRdb has only the in-frame clones, and not every one. Of 2,500,000 or so clones in the sample, roughly 93% were seen once. The gene calls are TRBV5-1 and TRBJ2-5; TRBD1 agrees at 10 bases. The receptor was isolated from a young man in good health. Some clones in this sample may be carry-over from other donors' samples. The sequenced sample was naive CD4+ T cells from PBMCs. Subset: CD45RA+ positively selected. In DNA form, the CDR3 reads TGCGCCAGCAGCTTGGGGGGCCGGACAGGGGGCCAAGAGACCCAGTACTTC. This sequence encodes CASSLGGRTGGQETQYF.